This TCR beta chain was retrieved from a study of T-cell memory formation after mild COVID-19. Study-level background: TCR clusters were mostly confined to one donor each.

This clonotype turned up a few times. Its antigen is as yet unknown. Findings and caveats of the study: Contracting clones from day 15 to 85 showed balanced CD4/CD8; later expanders favored CD4+. Those CD4+ clones that contracted were mainly in CM and EM (CD8+ ones in EMRA).

TCR alpha and TCR beta cDNA libraries carrying sample barcodes and UMIs came from 5'RACE with constant-segment primers. Via MiXCR, TCRdb re-called the 5' RACE reads, giving one row per CDR3 protein. There are roughly 180,000 distinct CDR3 sequences in the sample; around a tenth occur only once, and 3% to 4% lies in the top ten. This TCR came from a man between 18 and 35 years old who had mild COVID-19 (a few samples of this study predate the infection). Cell type and time point are not known. Material for sequencing was PBMCs or a T cell subset sorted from them (not recorded which).

The chain's CDR3 is CSARGRSSYNEQFF. CDR3 bases: TGCAGTGCTAGGGGCAGGAGCTCCTACAATGAGCAGTTCTTC. The J gene is TRBJ2-1, the V gene TRBV20-1; D uncertain. CDR3 length equals 14 residues. Deletions cut 3 bases from V and 0 bases from J, with 9 bases between. CDR1 is DFQATT and CDR2 is SNEGSKA in the germline V gene (reference sequence).